The source of this T cell receptor (beta chain) is a study of T-cell memory formation after mild COVID-19. Whole-study findings and limits: SARS-CoV-2 specificity of second-wave clones peaking day 37 was unconfirmed.

This clonotype has a handful of counts. The antigen remains undetermined. TCRdb reprocessed the 5' RACE reads via MiXCR and lists one record per CDR3 protein. The sample carries almost 250,000 distinct CDR3 sequences, approximately 15% recorded once. Germline assignment: CDR1 LNHDA and CDR2 SQIVND (reference sequence). This CDR3 spans 14 amino acids. The V and J ends lost 8 bases and 6 bases, in that order; junction bases with no gene match: 9. The chain joins TRBV19 to TRBJ1-4, with 7 bases fitting TRBD1. Material: PBMCs or a T cell subset sorted from them (not recorded which). The receptor was derived from an adult woman who had mild COVID-19 (a few samples of this study predate the infection). Cell type and time point are not known. The CDR3 DNA reads TGTGCCAGTGAAAACAGGGGAAACGATGAAAAACTGTTTTTT. This translates into CASENRGNDEKLFF.